Each of the 27 T cell receptor beta chains below was sequenced from the same sample in a study of Graves' ophthalmopathy and Graves' hyperthyroidism. RNA transcripts were the source from which TCR beta CDR3 regions were amplified. An initial RT-PCR round employing HTBI primers preceded a second-round multiplex PCR. TCRdb re-derived calls from the multiplex PCR reads in MiXCR, one entry per CDR3 protein. This sample yields 150,000 to 200,000 distinct CDR3 sequences, of which approximately 40% are seen a single time; 8% to 9% belongs to the top ten. The sequencing input was peripheral blood. These receptors were obtained from a man aged 25 to 40 with Graves' ophthalmopathy.

This clonotype was picked up many times. This chain links TRBV18 with TRBJ2-7; no clear D gene. Germline loops: CDR1 KGHSH, CDR2 LQKENI. Trimming left V 2 bases short and J 5 bases short, with 7 bases between. This CDR3 is 12 amino acids long. CDR3 protein: CASSPGNDEQYF. For the CDR3, the DNA is TGTGCCAGCTCACCAGGGAACGACGAGCAGTACTTC.

This chain uses TRBV27 with TRBJ2-2, with D possibly matching TRBD1 (6 bases). Germline lookup yields CDR1 MNHEY and CDR2 SMNVEV (reference sequence). V shed 3 bases and J shed 2 bases, with 19 bases lying between them. The CDR3 length is 18 residues. In nucleotides, the CDR3 is TGTGCCAGCAGTTTGGGGGCAGGGATCGTTTATAACACCGGGGAGCTGTTTTTT. Its translation is CASSLGAGIVYNTGELFF.

This clonotype has a count of ten or more. The genes are TRBV18 and TRBJ2-5; 7 bases agree with TRBD1. The CDR3 consists of 14 residues. CDR1 is KGHSH and CDR2 is LQKENI in the germline V gene. Losses at the gene ends were 3 bases for V and 5 bases for J; bases not matched to a gene: 6. The CDR3 loop reads CASSPGQPPETQYF. As DNA, the CDR3 is TGTGCCAGCTCACCGGGACAGCCTCCGGAGACCCAGTACTTC.

This clonotype was detected many times. The chain is built from TRBV19 and TRBJ1-1; D gene ambiguous. Germline-derived CDR1 and CDR2 are LNHDA and SQIVND (reference sequence). The CDR3 length is 16 residues. The V and J ends lost 5 bases and 1 base respectively, with 17 bases between them. CDR3 loop: CASSLMTGGRNTEAFF. CDR3 sequence (DNA): TGTGCCAGTAGTCTCATGACGGGCGGCCGGAACACTGAAGCTTTCTTT.

This clonotype has ten or more counts. The chain has TRBV19 and TRBJ1-1; 9 nucleotides agree with TRBD1. This CDR3 spans 13 amino acids. Germline V gene lookup returns CDR1 LNHDA and CDR2 SQIVND (reference sequence). V dropped 3 bases and J dropped 10; count of bases not matched to a gene: 6. CDR3 residues: CASSIRDRAGAFF. For the CDR3, the DNA is TGTGCCAGTAGTATCCGGGACAGGGCAGGAGCTTTCTTT.

This clonotype was detected ten times or more. The genes are TRBV6-5 and TRBJ2-7; TRBD1 matches 8 bases. Germline assignment: CDR1 MNHEY and CDR2 SVGAGI. The CDR3 has 15 amino acids. J lost 3 bases, V lost 4 bases, and 8 bases had no gene match. The CDR3 DNA reads TGTGCCAGCAGTTCACCCGGGACAGGAAACTACGAGCAGTACTTC. It specifies CASSSPGTGNYEQYF.

V gene TRBV29-1 combines with J gene TRBJ2-5; 12 bases are a match to TRBD2. CDR3 length equals 13 residues. CDR1 and CDR2 (germline): SQVTM, ANQGSEA. After removal of 7 bases from V and 4 bases from J, the junction contained 4 bases not matched to a gene. For the CDR3, the DNA is TGCAGCGCCGTGGGACTAGCGGGAGAGACCCAGTACTTC. Amino acid sequence: CSAVGLAGETQYF.

In this sample, this clonotype turned up many times. The gene calls are TRBV7-9 and TRBJ1-1, with D possibly matching TRBD1 (5 bases). Per the germline V gene, CDR1 is SEHNR and CDR2 is FQNEAQ (reference sequence). The CDR3 extends over 15 amino acids. Trimming took 5 bases from V and 4 from J, leaving 17 bases between them. CDR3 DNA: TGTGCCAGCAGCCACCCGGGGGACGGGGGCACTGAAGCTTTCTTT. Amino acid sequence: CASSHPGDGGTEAFF.

The chain joins TRBV28 to TRBJ2-7; 7 bases align to TRBD2. The germline CDR1 and CDR2 sequences are MDHEN and SYDVKM. The V gene end was trimmed by 7 bases and the J gene end by 2 bases; junction bases not matched to a gene: 8. The CDR3 spans 14 residues. The chain's CDR3 is CASTPGGRAYEQYF. The CDR3 DNA follows: TGTGCCAGCACCCCAGGTGGGAGGGCCTACGAGCAGTACTTC.

The chain joins TRBV6-1 to TRBJ1-1; 7 bases are shared with TRBD1. Germline V gene lookup returns CDR1 MNHNS and CDR2 SASEGT. V was pared by 6 bases and J by 5 bases, with 9 bases of the junction left unmatched. The CDR3 spans 14 residues. The CDR3 protein is CASREDRSWTEAFF. The CDR3, as DNA: TGTGCCAGCAGAGAGGACAGGTCTTGGACTGAAGCTTTCTTT.

This clonotype was seen many times. This chain links TRBV6-2 or TRBV6-3 with TRBJ2-7, with 12 nucleotides matching TRBD2. Germline lookup yields CDR1 MNHEY and CDR2 SVGEGT. CDR3 length: 18 amino acids. The junction had 9 bases not matched to a gene; V was cut back by 3 bases and J by 0 bases. The CDR3 spells CASSYPTSGRSGSYEQYF. As DNA, the CDR3 is TGTGCCAGCAGTTATCCTACTAGCGGGAGGTCGGGCTCCTACGAGCAGTACTTC.

The table lists this clonotype with many counts. The chain has TRBV6-1 and TRBJ1-5; a weak D match, TRBD1 (6 bases). The CDR3 consists of 14 residues. Germline loops: CDR1 MNHNS, CDR2 SASEGT. The V and J ends lost 6 bases and 6 bases respectively, with 15 bases between them. The CDR3 is CASRNREVGQPQHF. The CDR3 nucleotides are TGTGCCAGCAGAAACAGGGAGGTGGGTCAGCCCCAGCATTTT.

This clonotype has at least ten counts. This chain joins TRBV6-5 and TRBJ2-5, with unresolved D. V was shortened by 2 bases and J by 5 bases, with 12 bases between the two germline ends. The CDR3 has 14 amino acids. Germline V gives CDR1 MNHEY, CDR2 SVGAGI. The CDR3 sequence: CASSYVAGVETQYF. DNA for the CDR3: TGTGCCAGCAGTTACGTTGCAGGAGTCGAGACCCAGTACTTC.

This chain joins TRBV28 and TRBJ1-2; D is unresolved. Germline loops: CDR1 MDHEN, CDR2 SYDVKM. With 3 bases removed from V and 8 bases from J, the gap between germline ends came to 10 bases. The CDR3 runs to 12 residues. In DNA form, the CDR3 reads TGTGCCAGCAGTTTGAATTCCCAGGGCTACACCTTC. Translating it yields CASSLNSQGYTF.

The gene calls are TRBV6-2 or TRBV6-3 and TRBJ2-7; a possible D gene is TRBD1 (6 bases). The CDR3 loop spans 12 amino acids. Germline V CDR1 and CDR2: MNHEY, SVGEGT. Between the trimmed V and J ends, which lost 6 bases and 5 bases, there was a span of 11 bases. The CDR3 nucleotides are TGTGCCAGCAGACCGGACAGAAACGAGCAGTACTTC. Its protein is CASRPDRNEQYF.

J is TRBJ2-2 and V is TRBV6-2 or TRBV6-3; 8 bases agree with TRBD2. Germline CDR1 and CDR2: MNHEY and SVGEGT. Germline trimming cut 5 bases from V and 5 bases from J; bases unmatched to any gene: 7. The CDR3 sequence is 15 residues long. The CDR3 loop is CASSDFRGGTGELFF. The CDR3 DNA sequence: TGTGCCAGCAGTGATTTCCGCGGGGGGACCGGGGAGCTGTTTTTT.

This clonotype was observed a single time. This sequence joins TRBV7-8 and TRBJ1-2; D call uncertain. V was pared by 1 base and J by 5 bases, with 14 bases between. The V gene's germline CDR1 is SGHVS and CDR2 FQNEAQ. This CDR3 has 15 amino acids. CDR3 sequence: CASSLGMTSLYGYTF. Written as DNA, the CDR3 is TGTGCCAGCAGCTTAGGGATGACATCATTGTATGGCTACACCTTC. Looking up the rest from reference TRBV7-8 and TRBJ1-2 gives the full variable domain: GAGVSQSPRYKVAKRGQDVALRCDPISGHVSLFWYQQALGQGPEFLTYFQNEAQLDKSGLPSDRFFAERPEGSVSTLKIQRTQQEDSAVYLCASSLGMTSLYGYTFGSGTRLTVV.

The chain uses TRBV25-1 and TRBJ2-7; D unresolved. Germline CDR1 MGHDK, CDR2 SYGVNS. The CDR3 consists of 13 residues. Trimming shortened V by 0 bases and J by 6 bases, and 9 bases separated the two germline ends. The CDR3 nucleotides read TGTGCCAGCAGTGAATATTCCCCATTCGAGCAGTACTTC. It specifies CASSEYSPFEQYF.

The CDR3 DNA follows: TGTGCCAGCAGCTTTGAGCGGCAGGGGGTTTATTCACCCCTCCACTTT. It codes for CASSFERQGVYSPLHF. V and J are TRBV7-8 and TRBJ1-6; TRBD1 matches 7 bases. Germline trimming cut 3 bases from V and 8 bases from J; bases unmatched to any gene: 10. The CDR3 runs to 16 residues. Germline values: CDR1 SGHVS, CDR2 FQNEAQ.

The chain has TRBV27 and TRBJ2-7; TRBD1 aligns across 8 bases. V lost 0 bases to trimming and J lost 11 bases; unmatched junction nucleotides: 6. This CDR3 is built from 13 residues. Germline V gene sequence: CDR1 MNHEY, CDR2 SMNVEV (reference sequence). The CDR3 spells CASSLSGQAREYF. DNA of the CDR3: TGTGCCAGCAGTTTATCGGGACAGGCTAGGGAGTACTTC.

This clonotype occurred many times. The V and J genes are TRBV5-1 and TRBJ1-1; D is unclear. V lost 5 bases, J lost 1 base, and 9 bases lay in between. CDR1 is SGHRS and CDR2 is YFSETQ in the germline V gene. The CDR3 runs to 13 residues. CDR3 in amino acids: CASRSDSNTEAFF. In DNA form, the CDR3 reads TGCGCCAGCAGGAGTGATTCGAACACTGAAGCTTTCTTT.

This clonotype showed up many times. This chain connects TRBV19 to TRBJ1-5, with D unclear. Germline values: CDR1 LNHDA, CDR2 SQIVND (reference sequence). Trimming pared 3 bases from V and 0 bases from J, leaving 3 bases between. CDR3 length equals 13 residues. The CDR3 spells CASSITSNQPQHF. CDR3 coding DNA: TGTGCCAGTAGTATCACTAGCAATCAGCCCCAGCATTTT.

This clonotype was counted at least ten times. V gene TRBV29-1 combines with J gene TRBJ2-5; TRBD2 matches 9 bases. CDR3 size: 20 residues. Unmatched junction bases numbered 25, after V lost 4 bases and J lost 4 bases. Germline-derived CDR1 and CDR2 are SQVTM and ANQGSEA. The CDR3 here is CSVGTFLASGNFLAGETQYF. Written as DNA, the CDR3 is TGCAGCGTTGGCACCTTTTTGGCTAGCGGGAATTTTCTAGCGGGAGAGACCCAGTACTTC.

The sample holds many counts of this clonotype. The genes are TRBV28 and TRBJ2-7, with TRBD1 identical over 7 bases. CDR1 is MDHEN, CDR2 SYDVKM, per germline. The CDR3 has 16 amino acids. The V and J ends lost 1 base and 3 bases, in that order; junction bases with no gene match: 9. CDR3 bases: TGTGCCAGCAGTTTATCTATGACAGGGAGTATCTACGAGCAGTACTTC. It encodes CASSLSMTGSIYEQYF.

This clonotype has a count of ten or more. The chain uses TRBV7-8 and TRBJ1-5; no firm D call. Germline CDR1 SGHVS, CDR2 FQNEAQ. V was shortened by 0 bases and J by 1 base, with 10 bases between the two germline ends. The CDR3 covers 16 residues. The CDR3: CASSLAWAGSNQPQHF. The CDR3 nucleotides read TGTGCCAGCAGCTTAGCATGGGCCGGGAGCAATCAGCCCCAGCATTTT.

This clonotype was seen many times. The chain couples TRBV6-2 or TRBV6-3 to TRBJ2-4; TRBD2 might be the D (7 bases). CDR1 is MNHEY and CDR2 is SVGEGT in the germline V gene. With 8 bases removed from V and 10 bases from J, the gap between germline ends came to 18 bases. The CDR3 sequence is 13 residues long. The DNA for the CDR3 is TGTGCCAGCGGCGGGGGCGCATGGAATATTCAGTACTTC. Its protein product is CASGGGAWNIQYF.

The genes are TRBV20-1 and TRBJ2-7; D is perhaps TRBD1 (7 bases). Trimming left V 5 bases short and J 2 bases short, with 16 bases between. Germline CDR1 and CDR2: DFQATT and SNEGSKA (reference sequence). The CDR3 spans 14 residues. In DNA form, the CDR3 reads TGCAGTGCTGGAGGGGACAGCTTTACCTACGAGCAGTACTTC. Protein sequence: CSAGGDSFTYEQYF.